Sequencing of this TCR beta chain was carried out in a study of patients and donors after allogeneic stem cell transplantation. CDR1 DFQATT and CDR2 SNEGSKA come from the germline V gene (reference sequence). With 3 bases clipped from V and 2 bases from J, the junction kept 7 bases outside the gene matches. This CDR3 region has 15 residues. TCRdb re-derived calls from the RT-PCR reads in MiXCR, one entry per CDR3 protein. This sample has about 960,000 distinct CDR3 sequences, with 15% to 20% found just once. This clonotype was recorded a few times. Sequencing was carried out using blood, either unsorted or a sorted T cell fraction (not recorded which). The TCR was taken from a human donor who was either an allogeneic HSCT recipient or a stem cell or donor lymphocyte infusion donor (not recorded which). It is not recorded whose cells these are; they may come from a transplant donor. The chain carries TRBV20-1 and TRBJ2-3, with 8 bases matching TRBD2. The CDR3 sequence: CSARVGTRTTDTQYF. CDR3 coding DNA: TGCAGTGCTAGGGTAGGGACTAGAACCACAGATACGCAGTATTTT.